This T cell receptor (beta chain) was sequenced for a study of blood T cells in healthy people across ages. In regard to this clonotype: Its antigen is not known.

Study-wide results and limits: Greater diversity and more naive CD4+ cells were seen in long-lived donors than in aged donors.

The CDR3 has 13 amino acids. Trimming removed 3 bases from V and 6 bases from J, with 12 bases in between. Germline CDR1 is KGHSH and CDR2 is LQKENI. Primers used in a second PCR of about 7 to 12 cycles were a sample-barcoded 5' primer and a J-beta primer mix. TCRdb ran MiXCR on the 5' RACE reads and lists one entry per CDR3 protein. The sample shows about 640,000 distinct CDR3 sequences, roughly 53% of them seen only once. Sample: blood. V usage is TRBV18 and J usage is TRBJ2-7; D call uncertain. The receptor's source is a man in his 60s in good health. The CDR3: CASSPDGLLEQYF. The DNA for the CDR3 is TGTGCCAGCTCACCCGACGGTTTACTCGAGCAGTACTTC.